This entry is about one T cell receptor (beta chain). Its antigen is still unknown. These data belong to a study of cytomegalovirus exposure and HLA in healthy donors. Study outcomes and limitations: Presence/absence analysis assumed near-uniform sequencing depth across donors.

The study ran its PCR with 60 Vbeta and 13 Jbeta primers. TCRdb keeps only in-frame clones here, not all; method: immunoSEQ multiplex PCR. The sample holds about 150,000 clones; roughly 84% are singletons and the top ten take 1.5%. Per the germline V gene, CDR1 is LGHNA and CDR2 is YNFKEQ. The CDR3 spans 15 residues. Trimming at V came to 0 bases and at J to 5 bases, leaving 4 bases not matched to a gene. This TCR was recovered from a woman under 30 in good health and CMV-seronegative. The sequenced sample consisted of PBMCs. The chain couples TRBV4-2 to TRBJ2-3, with 8 bases lining up with TRBD2. CDR3 sequence: CASSQDRGGQDTQYF. CDR3 sequence (DNA): TGTGCCAGCAGCCAAGATCGGGGGGGCCAAGATACGCAGTATTTT.